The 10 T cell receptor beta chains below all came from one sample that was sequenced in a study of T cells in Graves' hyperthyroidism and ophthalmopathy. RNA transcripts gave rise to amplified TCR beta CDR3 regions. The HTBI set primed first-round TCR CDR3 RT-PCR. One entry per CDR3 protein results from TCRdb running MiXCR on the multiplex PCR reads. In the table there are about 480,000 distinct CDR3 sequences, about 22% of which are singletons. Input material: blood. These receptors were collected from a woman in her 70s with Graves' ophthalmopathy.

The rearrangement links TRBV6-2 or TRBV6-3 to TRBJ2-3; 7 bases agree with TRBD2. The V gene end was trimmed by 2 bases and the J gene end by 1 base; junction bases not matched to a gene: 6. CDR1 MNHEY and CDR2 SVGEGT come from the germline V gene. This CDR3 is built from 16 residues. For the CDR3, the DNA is TGTGCCAGCAGTTACCGGGGAGGGGTTGGCACAGATACGCAGTATTTT. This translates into CASSYRGGVGTDTQYF.

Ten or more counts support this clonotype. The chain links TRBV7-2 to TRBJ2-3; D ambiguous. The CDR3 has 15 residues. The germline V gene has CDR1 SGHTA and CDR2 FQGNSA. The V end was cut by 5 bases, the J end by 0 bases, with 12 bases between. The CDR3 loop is CASSPTKASTDTQYF. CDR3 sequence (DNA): TGTGCCAGCAGCCCCACTAAGGCTAGCACAGATACGCAGTATTTT.

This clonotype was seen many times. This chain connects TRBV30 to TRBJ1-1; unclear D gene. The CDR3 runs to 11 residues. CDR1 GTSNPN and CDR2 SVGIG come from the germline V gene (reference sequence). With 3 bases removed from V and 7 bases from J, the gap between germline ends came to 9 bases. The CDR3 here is CAWRRASEAFF. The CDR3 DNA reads TGTGCCTGGAGGCGGGCAAGTGAAGCTTTCTTT.

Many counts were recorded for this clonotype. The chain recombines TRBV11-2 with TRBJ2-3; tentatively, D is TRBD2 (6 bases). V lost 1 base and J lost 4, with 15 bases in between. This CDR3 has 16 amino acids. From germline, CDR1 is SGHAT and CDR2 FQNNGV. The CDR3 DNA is TGTGCCAGCAGCTTAGGAGGCGGGACCTTCGCAGATACGCAGTATTTT. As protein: CASSLGGGTFADTQYF.

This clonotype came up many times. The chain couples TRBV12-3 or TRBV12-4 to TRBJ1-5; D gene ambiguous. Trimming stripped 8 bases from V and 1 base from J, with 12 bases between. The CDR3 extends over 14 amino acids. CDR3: CASARGPSNQPQHF. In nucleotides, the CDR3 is TGTGCCAGCGCCCGCGGCCCAAGCAATCAGCCCCAGCATTTT.

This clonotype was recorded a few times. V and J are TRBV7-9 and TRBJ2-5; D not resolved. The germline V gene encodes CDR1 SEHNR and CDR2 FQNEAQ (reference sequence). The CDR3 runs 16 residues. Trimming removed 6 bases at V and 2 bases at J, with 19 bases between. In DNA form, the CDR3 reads TGTGCCAGCAGTCTACCCATCAGCGTTCTACAAGAGACCCAGTACTTC. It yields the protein CASSLPISVLQETQYF.

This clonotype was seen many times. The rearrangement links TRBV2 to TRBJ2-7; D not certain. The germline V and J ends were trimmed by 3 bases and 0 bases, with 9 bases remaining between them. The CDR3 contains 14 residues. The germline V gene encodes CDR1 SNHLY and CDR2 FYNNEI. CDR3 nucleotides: TGTGCCAGCAGTGACGCTATAAGCTCCTACGAGCAGTACTTC. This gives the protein CASSDAISSYEQYF.

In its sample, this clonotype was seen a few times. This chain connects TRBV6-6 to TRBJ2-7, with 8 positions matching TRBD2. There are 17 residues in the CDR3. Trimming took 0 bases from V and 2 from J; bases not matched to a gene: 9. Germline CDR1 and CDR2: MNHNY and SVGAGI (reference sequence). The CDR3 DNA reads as TGTGCCAGCAGTTACTCGTATTGGGCGGGAGGAGCCTACGAGCAGTACTTC. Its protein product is CASSYSYWAGGAYEQYF.

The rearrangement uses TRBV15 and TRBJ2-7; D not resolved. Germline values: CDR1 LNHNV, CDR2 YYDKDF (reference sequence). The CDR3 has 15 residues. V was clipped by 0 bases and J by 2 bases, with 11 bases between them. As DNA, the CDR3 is TGTGCCACCAGCAGAGATCTCCCAGGTACCTACGAGCAGTACTTC. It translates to CATSRDLPGTYEQYF.

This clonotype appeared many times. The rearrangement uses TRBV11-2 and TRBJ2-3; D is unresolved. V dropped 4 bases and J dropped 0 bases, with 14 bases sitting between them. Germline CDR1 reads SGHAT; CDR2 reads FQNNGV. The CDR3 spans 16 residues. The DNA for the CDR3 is TGTGCCAGCAGCTCTACCCTCAACCCTAGCACAGATACGCAGTATTTT. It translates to CASSSTLNPSTDTQYF.